This T cell receptor (beta chain) came from a study of blood T cell repertoires in COVID-19. Data came from immunoSEQ multiplex PCR; TCRdb stores just in-frame clones and leaves some out. The top ten hold under 4.5% of the sample, which has about 260,000 clones, roughly four fifths seen once. Per germline, CDR1 MNHEY and CDR2 SMNVEV (reference sequence). The CDR3 consists of 14 residues. The trim removed 6 bases at V and 2 bases at J, leaving 4 bases unmatched. The chain has TRBV27 and TRBJ2-7; 10 bases are a match to TRBD1. This clonotype was obtained from a young man with acute COVID-19. The sequenced sample consisted of PBMCs or T cells enriched from blood (not recorded which). The CDR3 sequence is CASRTGGLPYEQYV. The CDR3, as DNA: TGTGCCAGCAGGACAGGGGGCCTCCCCTACGAGCAGTACGTC.